The rows below give T cell receptor beta chains drawn from one sample of a study of CD8+CD57+ T cells in acquired aplastic anemia. From the reads, TCRdb called clonotypes with MiXCR, one entry per CDR3 protein. The table lists about 40,000 distinct CDR3 sequences, 63% of them singletons. The material sequenced was sorted CD4+, CD8+, or CD8+CD57+ T cells (not recorded which) from PBMCs. These receptors were collected from a human donor with aplastic anemia. CDR3s include the opening cysteine and the closing phenylalanine or tryptophan. Each record gives: clone size, V gene, D gene, J gene, CDR3 protein, CDR3 DNA. D genes are given only for firm matches. For some rows the clone size is stated as once, few or many, or as a class when expanded; others skip it.

size: many
V: TRBV6-5
D: .
J: TRBJ1-5
CDR3: CASSYTYDQPQHF
DNA: TGTGCCAGCAGTTACACCTACGATCAGCCCCAGCATTTT

size: many
V: TRBV15
D: TRBD1
J: TRBJ1-4
CDR3: CATRMEGAPANEKLFF
DNA: TGTGCCACCAGAATGGAGGGGGCGCCGGCTAATGAAAAACTGTTTTTT

size: .
V: TRBV30
D: .
J: TRBJ1-1
CDR3: CAWSITGYTEAFF
DNA: TGTGCCTGGAGTATCACAGGATACACTGAAGCTTTCTTT

size: .
V: TRBV10-3
D: TRBD1
J: TRBJ1-2
CDR3: CAISGTGSYGYTF
DNA: TGTGCTATCAGCGGGACAGGGAGCTATGGCTACACCTTC

size: .
V: TRBV2
D: .
J: TRBJ2-7
CDR3: CASSAGRDYEQYF
DNA: TGTGCCAGCAGTGCGGGGCGGGACTACGAGCAGTACTTC

size: many
V: TRBV11-1
D: .
J: TRBJ2-3
CDR3: CASSPGEEGHTDTQYF
DNA: TGTGCCAGCAGCCCGGGTGAGGAGGGGCACACAGATACGCAGTATTTT

size: .
V: TRBV19
D: TRBD1
J: TRBJ2-7
CDR3: CASSIPGTGAYEQYF
DNA: TGTGCCAGTAGTATTCCCGGAACAGGGGCTTACGAGCAGTACTTC

size: .
V: TRBV19
D: .
J: TRBJ1-1
CDR3: CASNRGQKYEAFF
DNA: TGTGCCAGTAACAGAGGACAGAAATATGAAGCCTTCTTT

size: .
V: TRBV19
D: TRBD1
J: TRBJ2-5
CDR3: CASRRNRGETQYF
DNA: TGTGCCAGTAGGCGTAACAGGGGGGAGACCCAGTACTTC

size: few
V: TRBV29-1
D: .
J: TRBJ2-5
CDR3: CSVEDLGWHTGEETQYF
DNA: TGCAGCGTTGAAGATCTGGGGTGGCACACGGGGGAAGAGACCCAGTACTTC

size: many
V: TRBV11-3
D: .
J: TRBJ2-5
CDR3: CASSYQLAEGETQYF
DNA: TGTGCCAGCAGCTACCAGCTGGCAGAGGGAGAGACCCAGTACTTC

size: many
V: TRBV4-1
D: .
J: TRBJ1-2
CDR3: CASSQEGTYGYTF
DNA: TGCGCCAGCAGCCAAGAAGGGACCTATGGCTACACCTTC

size: .
V: TRBV11-1
D: TRBD1
J: TRBJ2-7
CDR3: CASSSLGRTGLSYEQYF
DNA: TGTGCCAGCAGCTCTCTCGGCCGGACAGGGCTCTCCTACGAGCAGTACTTC

size: .
V: TRBV7-6
D: .
J: TRBJ1-2
CDR3: CASSPRDWGPYGYTF
DNA: TGTGCCAGCAGCCCGAGAGACTGGGGTCCCTATGGCTACACCTTC

size: .
V: TRBV7-9
D: .
J: TRBJ2-7
CDR3: CASSFALYEQHF
DNA: TGTGCCAGCAGCTTCGCCCTCTACGAGCAGCACTTC

size: .
V: TRBV29-1
D: .
J: TRBJ2-1
CDR3: CSVDLDNYNEQFF
DNA: TGCAGCGTTGACCTTGACAACTACAATGAGCAGTTCTTC

size: few
V: TRBV10-2
D: .
J: TRBJ2-3
CDR3: CASSFRVGGEDTQYF
DNA: TGCGCCAGCAGTTTTCGGGTGGGGGGCGAAGATACGCAGTATTTT

size: few
V: TRBV11-2
D: .
J: TRBJ1-1
CDR3: CASTLLNDKMNTEASF
DNA: TGTGCCAGCACCCTACTAAATGACAAGATGAACACTGAAGCTTCCTTT

size: .
V: TRBV29-1
D: .
J: TRBJ1-1
CDR3: CSVDTEAFF
DNA: TGCAGCGTTGACACTGAAGCTTTCTTT

size: .
V: TRBV29-1
D: .
J: TRBJ1-2
CDR3: CSVEDFRQIRGYTF
DNA: TGCAGCGTTGAAGATTTTAGACAAATCCGTGGCTACACCTTC

size: many
V: TRBV6-2/TRBV6-3
D: .
J: TRBJ2-1
CDR3: CASSYSSRPNEQFF
DNA: TGTGCCAGCAGTTACTCGTCCCGCCCCAATGAGCAGTTCTTC

size: .
V: TRBV15
D: .
J: TRBJ1-3
CDR3: CATSRDRGTIYF
DNA: TGTGCCACCAGCAGAGATAGGGGCACCATATATTTT

size: .
V: TRBV11-1
D: .
J: TRBJ2-5
CDR3: CASSPSRQGRGRETQYF
DNA: TGTGCCAGCAGCCCGAGTCGTCAGGGCAGGGGTCGAGAGACCCAGTACTTC

size: .
V: TRBV20-1
D: TRBD1
J: TRBJ1-5
CDR3: CSGQGAGNRPQHF
DNA: TGCAGTGGACAGGGGGCGGGCAATCGGCCCCAGCATTTT

size: many
V: TRBV20-1
D: .
J: TRBJ2-4
CDR3: CSDSAGNGIQYF
DNA: TGCAGTGACAGTGCGGGGAACGGCATTCAGTACTTC

size: many
V: TRBV6-2/TRBV6-3
D: .
J: TRBJ2-3
CDR3: CASSGSSGTDTQYF
DNA: TGTGCCAGCAGTGGCTCTAGCGGCACAGATACGCAGTATTTT

size: many
V: TRBV6-5
D: TRBD1
J: TRBJ1-1
CDR3: CASSYSQGAEAFF
DNA: TGTGCCAGCAGTTATAGCCAGGGGGCTGAAGCTTTCTTT

size: .
V: TRBV29-1
D: .
J: TRBJ1-2
CDR3: CSAGSSQLYGYTF
DNA: TGCAGTGCTGGGTCGAGTCAGCTCTATGGCTACACCTTC

size: .
V: TRBV2
D: .
J: TRBJ1-2
CDR3: CASSEATAAGYTF
DNA: TGTGCCAGCAGTGAGGCCACAGCCGCTGGCTACACCTTC

size: .
V: TRBV5-4
D: .
J: TRBJ2-7
CDR3: CASSYVGSEQYF
DNA: TGTGCCAGCAGTTATGTAGGGAGTGAGCAGTACTTC

size: .
V: TRBV19
D: TRBD1
J: TRBJ2-7
CDR3: CASSRQGGDYEQYF
DNA: TGTGCCAGTAGTCGACAGGGGGGGGACTACGAGCAGTACTTC

size: few
V: TRBV24-1
D: .
J: TRBJ2-3
CDR3: CATSDPGQTDTQYF
DNA: TGTGCCACCAGTGACCCCGGACAAACAGATACGCAGTATTTT

size: few
V: TRBV2
D: TRBD2
J: TRBJ2-5
CDR3: CASRIAGETQYF
DNA: TGTGCCAGCAGAATAGCGGGGGAGACCCAGTACTTC

size: .
V: TRBV10-2
D: .
J: TRBJ2-5
CDR3: CASSEDWPRTQYF
DNA: TGCGCCAGCAGTGAGGACTGGCCCCGGACCCAGTACTTC

size: few
V: TRBV3-1
D: .
J: TRBJ1-3
CDR3: CASSQDGNTIYF
DNA: TGTGCCAGCAGCCAAGATGGAAACACCATATATTTT

size: many
V: TRBV4-1
D: .
J: TRBJ1-6
CDR3: CASSQVTGRNSPLHF
DNA: TGCGCCAGCAGCCAAGTTACGGGTAGGAATTCACCCCTCCACTTT

size: once
V: TRBV20-1
D: .
J: TRBJ2-1
CDR3: CSAVPDVEQFF
DNA: TGCAGTGCAGTTCCGGACGTTGAGCAGTTCTTC

size: few
V: TRBV20-1
D: .
J: TRBJ2-7
CDR3: CSATQTLSGYEQYF
DNA: TGCAGTGCCACCCAGACTCTCTCCGGCTACGAGCAGTACTTC

size: many
V: TRBV6-5
D: .
J: TRBJ2-1
CDR3: CASSYRRSHNEQFF
DNA: TGTGCCAGCAGTTATCGGCGCTCCCACAATGAGCAGTTCTTC

size: .
V: TRBV19
D: .
J: TRBJ1-6
CDR3: CATKVLSDSYSPLHF
DNA: TGTGCCACCAAAGTCCTATCGGACAGCTATTCACCCCTCCACTTT

size: many
V: TRBV6-1
D: TRBD1
J: TRBJ2-7
CDR3: CASSRTVGTDSSYEQYF
DNA: TGTGCCAGCAGCCGAACGGTCGGGACAGACAGCTCCTACGAGCAGTACTTC

size: .
V: TRBV20-1
D: .
J: TRBJ2-5
CDR3: CSASGPNQETQYF
DNA: TGCAGTGCTTCTGGACCCAACCAAGAGACCCAGTACTTC